The TCR beta chain described here comes from a study of blood T cell repertoires in COVID-19. Turning to the study itself: There were acute and convalescent COVID-19 samples, and they came from the United States, Italy and Spain. PBMCs, B-cell-depleted T cells, or T cells were the source of the cDNA or gDNA that made up the material.

How the authors handled the data: Amplified reference gene primers provided the basis for estimating nucleated cell counts. Sequencing was performed with immunoSEQ multiplex PCR; in TCRdb, only in-frame clones are kept and a portion is missing. That table furnishes V, J and clone size, whereas the DNA furnished D and trimming. This sample has 150,000 to 200,000 clones, with roughly 87% found just once. The CDR3 has 17 amino acids. V lost 3 bases, J lost 0 bases, and 18 bases lay in between. Looked up from germline, CDR1 is SGHRS and CDR2 is YFSETQ. Participant age was about 18 to 100 years, and participants resided in fewer than 25 US areas.

This receptor was taken from a human donor with acute COVID-19. The donor label of this sample is uncertain. The V and J genes are TRBV5-1 and TRBJ1-2; D is perhaps TRBD1 (5 bases). Sequenced material: PBMCs or T cells enriched from blood (not recorded which). The DNA of the CDR3 is TGCGCCAGCAGCTGGGCCGGGGGATCCAGCACTAACTATGGCTACACCTTC. This codes for CASSWAGGSSTNYGYTF.